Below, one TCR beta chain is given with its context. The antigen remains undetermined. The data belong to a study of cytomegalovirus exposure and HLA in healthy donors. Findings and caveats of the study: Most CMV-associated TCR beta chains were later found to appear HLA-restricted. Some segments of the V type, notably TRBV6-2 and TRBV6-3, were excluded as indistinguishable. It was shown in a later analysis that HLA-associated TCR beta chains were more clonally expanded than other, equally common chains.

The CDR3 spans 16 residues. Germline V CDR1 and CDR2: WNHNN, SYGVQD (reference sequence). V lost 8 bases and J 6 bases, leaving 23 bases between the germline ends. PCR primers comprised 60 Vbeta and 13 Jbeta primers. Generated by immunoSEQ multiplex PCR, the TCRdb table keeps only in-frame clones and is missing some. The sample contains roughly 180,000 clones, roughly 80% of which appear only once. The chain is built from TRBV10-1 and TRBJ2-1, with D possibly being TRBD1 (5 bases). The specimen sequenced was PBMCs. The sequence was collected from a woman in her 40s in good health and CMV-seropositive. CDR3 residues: CASWWQGSKVVNEQFF. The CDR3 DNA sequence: TGCGCCAGCTGGTGGCAGGGCTCTAAAGTGGTCAATGAGCAGTTCTTC.